The 18 T cell receptor beta chains below were found in one sample sequenced in a study of blood T cell repertoires in COVID-19. TCRdb's table, derived via immunoSEQ multiplex PCR, lists solely in-frame clones and lacks some. Of some 150,000 clones listed, 84% are singletons. Specimen: peripheral blood. These receptors were taken from a human donor in a cohort sampled during active COVID-19.

V gene TRBV5-1 combines with J gene TRBJ2-7; weak D call: TRBD1 (6 bases). V was cut by 7 bases and J by 6 bases, with 14 bases left in between. The CDR3 length is 12 residues. Germline assignment: CDR1 SGHRS and CDR2 YFSETQ. CDR3 coding DNA: TGCGCCAGCCAAGACGTACAGGGCGAGCAGTACTTC. Translating gives CASQDVQGEQYF.

The chain couples TRBV4-2 to TRBJ2-1, with TRBD2 matching 8 bases. The V gene end was trimmed by 7 bases and the J gene end by 1 base; junction bases not matched to a gene: 6. CDR3 length: 15 residues. The germline V gene has CDR1 LGHNA and CDR2 YNFKEQ. CDR3 residues: CASTPGGGSYNEQFF. The CDR3 nucleotides are TGTGCCAGCACCCCGGGAGGGGGTTCCTACAATGAGCAGTTCTTC.

The chain joins TRBV6-6 to TRBJ2-1; 8 bases line up with TRBD1. The ends lost 5 bases at V and 0 bases at J; junction bases unmatched: 24. Germline values: CDR1 MNHNY, CDR2 SVGAGI (reference sequence). The CDR3 has 22 amino acids. CDR3 nucleotide sequence: TGTGCCAGCAGTCTTTCTCTTCCGGGACAGGCCTTGCCCGCTAGCTCCTACAATGAGCAGTTCTTC. Translated: CASSLSLPGQALPASSYNEQFF.

The chain recombines TRBV6-6 with TRBJ1-5; no definite D call. The CDR3 is 13 residues long. The germline V gene has CDR1 MNHNY and CDR2 SVGAGI (reference sequence). Trimming took 5 bases from V and 0 from J, leaving 5 bases between them. CDR3 bases: TGTGCCAGCAGTCCTTATAGCAATCAGCCCCAGCATTTT. As protein: CASSPYSNQPQHF.

This clone was recorded once. V and J are TRBV3-1 (or the pseudogene TRBV3-2) and TRBJ2-2; the D is unclear. CDR1 LGHDT and CDR2 YNNKEL come from the germline V gene (reference sequence). The CDR3 spans 13 residues. The V gene lost 4 bases and the J gene lost 1 base, with 4 bases spanning the gap. Here the CDR3 DNA reads TGTGCCAGCAGCCTAAAGAACACCGGGGAGCTGTTTTTT. It is translated as CASSLKNTGELFF.

The sample holds one count of this clone. At one of its ends the junction is not consistent with the germline gene, which may arise from a read error. This rearrangement joins TRBV7-7 to TRBJ2-5, with 9 bases matching TRBD2. CDR3 length: 16 residues. CDR1 is SSHAT, CDR2 FNYEAQ, per germline (reference sequence). CDR3 nucleotide sequence: TGTGCTAGCAGCTACTCAGGAGCGGGGGGCCCAGAGACCCAGTACTTC. This translates into CASSYSGAGGPETQYF.

The chain combines TRBV3-1 (or the pseudogene TRBV3-2) with TRBJ2-3; tentatively, D is TRBD2 (6 bases). In germline, CDR1 is LGHDT, CDR2 YNNKEL (reference sequence). Between the trimmed V and J ends, which lost 7 bases and 3 bases, there was a span of 11 bases. This CDR3 contains 13 residues. This CDR3 is CASTLGGTDTQYF. The CDR3 DNA follows: TGTGCCAGCACCCTCGGGGGTACAGATACGCAGTATTTT.

This clone was observed a few times. V gene TRBV2 combines with J gene TRBJ2-4; no clear D. Trimming shortened V by 3 bases and J by 3 bases, and 9 bases separated the two germline ends. Germline values: CDR1 SNHLY, CDR2 FYNNEI. The CDR3 loop spans 14 amino acids. The DNA of the CDR3 is TGTGCCAGCAGTGAGGGCCTCTACAAAAACATTCAGTACTTC. Encoded protein: CASSEGLYKNIQYF.

This rearrangement joins TRBV12-3 or TRBV12-4 to TRBJ1-1; possible D gene TRBD1, 6 bases. The CDR3 covers 13 residues. Trimming stripped 7 bases from V and 10 bases from J, with 19 bases between. CDR3 coding DNA: TGTGCCAGCAACCGAGGGCAGGGGACGTCAGCTTTCTTT. Protein product: CASNRGQGTSAFF.

The J gene is TRBJ1-2, the V gene TRBV6-5, with D hard to call. V dropped 6 bases and J dropped 8 bases, with 10 bases sitting between them. Germline V lookup: CDR1 MNHEY, CDR2 SVGAGI. This CDR3 is built from 11 residues. The CDR3 loop is CASSSLQGYTF. CDR3 in DNA: TGTGCCAGCAGCTCCCTCCAGGGCTACACCTTC.

V usage is TRBV11-2 and J usage is TRBJ2-4; 7 nucleotides line up with TRBD2. Germline V gene data show CDR1 as SGHAT and CDR2 as FQNNGV. This CDR3 is 16 amino acids long. Germline trimming cut 0 bases from V and 8 bases from J; bases unmatched to any gene: 10. The CDR3 region is CASSLDRAFRGDIQYF. For the CDR3, the DNA is TGTGCCAGCAGCTTAGATCGTGCCTTCCGGGGGGACATTCAGTACTTC.

This chain connects TRBV11-2 to TRBJ1-6; 11 bases map to TRBD1. The CDR3 runs to 14 residues. With 5 bases clipped from V and 7 bases from J, the junction kept 1 base outside the gene matches. The germline CDR1 and CDR2 sequences are SGHAT and FQNNGV. Here the CDR3 reads CASSGDRGNSPLHF. The CDR3 nucleotides read TGTGCCAGCAGCGGGGACAGGGGGAATTCACCCCTCCACTTT.

This chain uses TRBV7-2 with TRBJ2-3, with D uncertain. The CDR3 contains 17 residues. V was cut by 4 bases and J by 1 base, with 18 bases left in between. Germline CDR1 and CDR2: SGHTA and FQGNSA. The CDR3 nucleotides read TGTGCCAGCAGCTCCCCGCCAGGCCATGAACGCACAGATACGCAGTATTTT. The encoded protein is CASSSPPGHERTDTQYF.

The chain is built from TRBV18 and TRBJ1-1; 9 bases align to TRBD1. Germline V gives CDR1 KGHSH, CDR2 LQKENI. V trimming: 0 bases; J trimming: 1 base; junction bases outside the gene matches: 0. The length of the CDR3 is 15 residues. This CDR3 is CASSPPGQGNTEAFF. The CDR3 nucleotides read TGTGCCAGCTCACCACCGGGACAGGGGAACACTGAAGCTTTCTTT.

The sample holds a few counts of this clone. The J gene is TRBJ1-2, the V gene TRBV19; 8 bases are a match to TRBD1. Germline values: CDR1 LNHDA, CDR2 SQIVND (reference sequence). The V segment lost 2 bases and the J segment 4 bases; nucleotides outside the gene matches: 9. This CDR3 region has 16 residues. CDR3 nucleotide sequence: TGTGCCAGTAGTATATCCCGGGACAGGCCAAGCTATGGCTACACCTTC. Its protein is CASSISRDRPSYGYTF.

This chain links TRBV11-1 with TRBJ2-1; D possibly corresponds to TRBD1 (5 bases). V was cut by 3 bases and J by 3 bases, with 6 bases left in between. The CDR3 consists of 13 residues. CDR1 is SGHAT, CDR2 FQDESV, per germline (reference sequence). The CDR3 DNA reads as TGTGCCAGCAGCTTCAGGGTCTACAATGAGCAGTTCTTC. This sequence encodes CASSFRVYNEQFF.

The rearrangement uses TRBV7-3 and TRBJ1-1; D is uncertain. V lost 3 bases and J lost 3, with 8 bases in between. Germline lookup yields CDR1 SGHTA and CDR2 FQGTGA. The CDR3 extends over 13 amino acids. The CDR3 region has the DNA TGTGCCAGCAGCTTCGGGGTGCACACTGAAGCTTTCTTT. Amino acid sequence: CASSFGVHTEAFF.

The genes are TRBV5-1 and TRBJ2-5, with D maybe TRBD1 (6 bases). Deletions cut 0 bases from V and 1 base from J, with 7 bases between. The V gene's germline CDR1 is SGHRS and CDR2 YFSETQ. The CDR3 runs 14 residues. The CDR3 DNA reads as TGCGCCAGCAGCTTGGGACAGGCCCAAGAGACCCAGTACTTC. As protein: CASSLGQAQETQYF.